The rows below give T cell receptor beta chains drawn from one sample of a study of early T cells in non-severe SARS-CoV-2 infection. Each CDR3 protein gets one entry after TCRdb re-called the 5' RACE reads with MiXCR. The sample consists of approximately 69,000 distinct CDR3 sequences, about an eighth of them appearing once. The sequencing used whole blood, collected at baseline. The receptors come from an adult who was a healthcare worker with PCR-confirmed SARS-CoV-2 infection or an uninfected control (not recorded which). Each CDR3 is given with its conserved first and last residue. The size entry is marked missing in some rows and otherwise reads once, few, many or a size class.

TRBV12-3/TRBV12-4,TRBJ1-1,NA,CASSPTGLGTEAFF
TRBV3-1,TRBJ2-3,few,CASSQERTVRKSTQYF
TRBV3-1,TRBJ2-7,NA,CASSQPGQGAYEQYF
TRBV30,TRBJ1-6,NA,CAWSVPSGGVMNSPLHF
TRBV3-1,TRBJ2-7,few,CASSQSGIGEQYF
TRBV29-1,TRBJ2-5,many,CSVRDSVDQETQYF
TRBV4-1,TRBJ2-3,many,CASSQDSRGFTDTQYF
TRBV5-1,TRBJ2-7,few,CASSLSGKYEQYF
TRBV2,TRBJ2-1,few,CASQTGVGNEQFF
TRBV19,TRBJ2-2,many,CASSISGAGTGELFF
TRBV7-2,TRBJ2-7,many,CASSLAVGNYEQYF
TRBV14,TRBJ2-4,NA,CASSQESGLNIQYF
TRBV6-2/TRBV6-3,TRBJ2-4,many,CAGCWGGDTKNIQYF
TRBV20-1,TRBJ1-5,few,CSARRGFQPQHF
TRBV4-1,TRBJ1-1,many,CASSQGISWNTEAFF
TRBV13,TRBJ2-3,NA,CASSRSGVTDTQYF
TRBV12-3/TRBV12-4,TRBJ2-7,few,CASRGTDSYEQYF
TRBV4-3,TRBJ2-7,many,CASSQETGKVHEQYF
TRBV6-2/TRBV6-3,TRBJ1-5,many,CASTNGGNQPQHF
TRBV29-1,TRBJ2-5,NA,CSGGTWETQYF
TRBV7-2,TRBJ1-2,few,CASSLDHGALYGYTF
TRBV30,TRBJ1-3,few,CAWSIGGNTIYF
TRBV20-1,TRBJ2-5,many,CSARPLETQYF
TRBV20-1,TRBJ2-2,NA,CSARDASSAGELFF
TRBV4-2,TRBJ2-7,few,CASSRDRGRDEQYF
TRBV19,TRBJ2-2,NA,CASSGRLARKGTGELFF
TRBV11-2,TRBJ1-1,few,CASTQALNTEAFF
TRBV7-8,TRBJ2-7,many,CAIALGQGYEQYF
TRBV20-1,TRBJ2-1,NA,CSAEGGSLYEQFF
TRBV5-1,TRBJ2-2,NA,CASSFSAGELFF
TRBV6-5,TRBJ2-5,many,CASSYYRDSQETQYF
TRBV11-2,TRBJ2-7,many,CASSSTSGTGFDEQYF
TRBV5-1,TRBJ2-5,many,CASSWGTSEETQYF
TRBV5-6,TRBJ2-4,many,CASTGQGLKNIQYF